The clone carrying this TCR beta chain has more than one count but fewer than ten. Its specificity is not known. The data originate from a study of beta chain features in type 1 diabetes. In the study overall: Researchers looked at 107,917,701 sorted cells across all samples. Study-level results: Shortening that was moderate but significant affected the TCRB CDR3s of Type 1 diabetes patients in all four CD4+ subsets.

The whole isolated RNA underwent reverse transcription, so sequencing captured expressed TCRB transcripts. Measured with immunoSEQ multiplex PCR; TCRdb has only the in-frame clones, and not every one. The sample shows 400,000 or so clones, about 10% of them seen only once. This CDR3 is 12 amino acids long. Germline V gene data show CDR1 as SQVTM and CDR2 as ANQGSEA. With 7 bases removed from V and 4 bases from J, the gap between germline ends came to 14 bases. The sequenced material came from central memory CD4+ T cells from blood. The TCR sequence derives from a man aged 25 to 40 with type 1 diabetes. The chain couples TRBV29-1 to TRBJ2-7, with D unclear. The CDR3, as DNA: TGCAGCGCTGGCTCTGCGACGTACGAGCAGTACTTC. Translation gives CSAGSATYEQYF.